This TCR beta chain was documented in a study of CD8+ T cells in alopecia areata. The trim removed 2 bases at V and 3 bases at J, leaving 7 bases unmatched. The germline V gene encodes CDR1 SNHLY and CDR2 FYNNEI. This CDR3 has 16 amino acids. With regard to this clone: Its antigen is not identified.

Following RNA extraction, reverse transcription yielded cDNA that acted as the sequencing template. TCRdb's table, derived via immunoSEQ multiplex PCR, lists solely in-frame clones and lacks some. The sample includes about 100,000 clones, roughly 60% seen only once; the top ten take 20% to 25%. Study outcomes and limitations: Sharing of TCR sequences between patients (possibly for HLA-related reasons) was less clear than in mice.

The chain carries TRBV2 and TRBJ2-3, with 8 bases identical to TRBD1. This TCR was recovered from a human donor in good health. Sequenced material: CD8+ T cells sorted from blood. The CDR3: CASSEWGTGGTDTQYF. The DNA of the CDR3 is TGTGCCAGCAGTGAATGGGGGACAGGAGGGACAGATACGCAGTATTTT.